One and the same sample provided the 8 T cell receptor beta chains below, sequenced in a study of T cells in Graves' hyperthyroidism and ophthalmopathy. Amplified TCR beta CDR3 regions derived from RNA transcripts. The HTBI primer set served for first-round RT-PCR of the TCR CDR3. TCRdb re-derived calls from the multiplex PCR reads in MiXCR, one entry per CDR3 protein. The sample has 500,000 to 750,000 distinct CDR3 sequences; around 14% are singletons. Source material: blood. These receptors were obtained from a woman between 18 and 30 years old with Graves' ophthalmopathy.

This clonotype was seen ten or more times. The chain couples TRBV12-3 or TRBV12-4 to TRBJ2-3, with a weak D call TRBD2 (5 bases). The CDR3 covers 16 residues. The ends were cut back, 5 bases at V and 0 bases at J, with 15 bases in the middle. The CDR3 loop is CASSPEGGLSTDTQYF. CDR3 DNA sequence: TGTGCCAGCAGTCCCGAGGGCGGGCTTAGCACAGATACGCAGTATTTT.

As to this clonotype: A much larger clone is a single base away; this may be a read error. The CDR3 does not end in the conserved phenylalanine or tryptophan, so this is likely a read error. This chain links TRBV20-1 with TRBJ2-5; 10 bases are shared with TRBD2. Unmatched junction bases numbered 19, after V lost 5 bases and J lost 4 bases. The CDR3 has 18 amino acids. The germline gives CDR1 DFQATT, CDR2 SNEGSKA (reference sequence). CDR3 in DNA: TGCAGTGCTCCGCGCCTGGGGGAAGCGGGAGGGTGGGTAGAGACCCAGTACTCC. It translates to CSAPRLGEAGGWVETQYS.

Notes on this clonotype: It may be a read error: a sequence one base away is much more abundant. This chain links TRBV10-3 with TRBJ2-7; D unclear. The V gene's germline CDR1 is ENHRY and CDR2 SYGVKD. This CDR3 spans 14 amino acids. The V and J ends lost 2 bases and 6 bases respectively, with 14 bases between them. CDR3 in DNA: TGTGCCATCAGTGAGGGGATGGGCCCGAGCGAGCAGTACTTC. Translated, it gives CAISEGMGPSEQYF.

This clonotype was seen only a few times. This chain connects TRBV27 to TRBJ2-1; 8 bases map to TRBD2. Germline V CDR1 and CDR2: MNHEY, SMNVEV (reference sequence). The CDR3 extends over 15 amino acids. The J segment lost 4 bases and the V segment lost 7 bases, leaving 9 bases of the junction unmatched. CDR3 in amino acids: CASKAGVYRYNEQFF. CDR3 nucleotide sequence: TGTGCCAGCAAAGCGGGAGTCTATCGGTACAATGAGCAGTTCTTC.

At least ten counts were recorded for this clonotype. The chain is built from TRBV7-2 and TRBJ2-7; D is ambiguous. Germline CDR1 SGHTA, CDR2 FQGNSA. There are 17 residues in the CDR3. The V end was cut by 3 bases, the J end by 0 bases, with 18 bases between. The CDR3 region is CASSFAGTRFSSYEQYF. CDR3 sequence (DNA): TGTGCCAGCAGCTTTGCAGGAACCCGTTTTAGCTCCTACGAGCAGTACTTC. Variable domain in full (rest from reference TRBV7-2 and TRBJ2-7): GAGVSQSPSNKVTEKGKDVELRCDPISGHTALYWYRQSLGQGLEFLIYFQGNSAPDKSGLPSDRFSAERTGGSVSTLTIQRTQQEDSAVYLCASSFAGTRFSSYEQYFGPGTRLTVT.

This clonotype showed up many times. The V call is TRBV6-1, the J call TRBJ1-1, with unresolved D. CDR3 length: 14 residues. V shed 5 bases and J shed 0 bases, with 10 bases lying between them. The germline CDR1 and CDR2 sequences are MNHNS and SASEGT. The CDR3 spells CASSWTVMNTEAFF. In DNA, the CDR3 is TGTGCCAGCAGTTGGACTGTAATGAACACTGAAGCTTTCTTT.

This clonotype has at least ten counts. V is TRBV2 and J is TRBJ2-7; TRBD2 matches at 9 bases. In germline, CDR1 is SNHLY, CDR2 FYNNEI. The CDR3 has 14 residues. With 1 base clipped from V and 5 bases from J, the junction kept 3 bases outside the gene matches. CDR3 in amino acids: CASSEGAGGDEQYF. As DNA, the CDR3 is TGTGCCAGCAGTGAAGGAGCGGGGGGAGACGAGCAGTACTTC. The variable domain in full, with the rest retrieved from reference TRBV2 and TRBJ2-7, is EPEVTQTPSHQVTQMGQEVILRCVPISNHLYFYWYRQILGQKVEFLVSFYNNEISEKSEIFDDQFSVERPDGSNFTLKIRSTKLEDSAMYFCASSEGAGGDEQYFGPGTRLTVT.

Ten or more counts support this clonotype. V is TRBV7-2 and J is TRBJ2-3, with 8 bases lining up with TRBD2. Per the germline V gene, CDR1 is SGHTA and CDR2 is FQGNSA. This CDR3 spans 16 amino acids. Trimming removed 5 bases from V and 6 bases from J; junction bases left unmatched: 13. The CDR3, as DNA: TGTGCCAGCAGCCTCTCGAGTAGCGGGAATCGGGATACGCAGTATTTT. Amino acid sequence: CASSLSSSGNRDTQYF.